The sequence of this TCR beta chain was determined in a study of early T cells in non-severe SARS-CoV-2 infection. Study-level background: Alpha and beta chains were unpaired, from unsorted whole-blood bulk RNA.

V trimming: 6 bases; J trimming: 9 bases; junction bases outside the gene matches: 6. Germline V gene sequence: CDR1 SNHLY, CDR2 FYNNEI. The CDR3 runs 13 residues. Tagging with unique molecular identifiers was applied to individual cDNA molecules. Each CDR3 protein gets one entry after TCRdb re-called the 5' RACE reads with MiXCR. The top ten hold around 6.7% of the sample, which has 55,000 to 80,000 distinct CDR3 sequences, around 11% seen once. This clonotype was observed a handful of times. This TCR came from an adult who was a healthcare worker with PCR-confirmed SARS-CoV-2 infection or an uninfected control (not recorded which). The chain carries TRBV2 and TRBJ2-7, with 12 bases lining up with TRBD1. The source material was whole blood. The CDR3 sequence: CASRGDRGQLQYF. DNA for the CDR3: TGTGCCAGCAGGGGGGACAGGGGGCAGTTGCAGTACTTC.